These 25 T cell receptor beta chains share one sample of origin, sequenced in a study of T cells expressing NK-cell markers. With the 5' RACE reads reprocessed, TCRdb shows one record per CDR3 protein and no DNA. This table holds about 550,000 distinct CDR3 sequences. Source material: blood T cells: a sorted CD56 or NKG2C T cell subset, CD4+ or CD8+ T cells, or bulk PBMC T cells (not recorded which). These receptor sequences come from a man younger than 30 in good health.

The J gene is TRBJ1-3, the V gene TRBV6-5; TCRdb gives TRBD1 as the D gene, but with no DNA this cannot be confirmed. This CDR3 is built from 16 residues. CDR1 MNHEY and CDR2 SVGAGI come from the germline V gene. This CDR3 is CASSYGGRTTGNTIYF.

This chain connects TRBV7-2 to TRBJ2-1; TCRdb names TRBD1, which stays unverified in the absence of DNA. This CDR3 has 12 amino acids. CDR1 and CDR2 from the germline V gene are SGHTA and FQGNSA. This CDR3 reads CASSLSGGGQFF.

The chain combines TRBV12-3 or TRBV12-4 with TRBJ1-5; the TCRdb D gene call, TRBD1, has no DNA to confirm it. CDR3 length equals 15 residues. The CDR3 is CASSSKTGLDQPQHF.

This chain links TRBV20-1 with TRBJ2-5; TCRdb designates TRBD1, a call that cannot be tested without DNA. CDR1 and CDR2 (germline): DFQATT, SNEGSKA (reference sequence). This CDR3 is built from 14 residues. This chain's CDR3 is CSARDGAGKETQYF.

CDR3 sequence: CASSPTGDIITDTQYF. The chain couples TRBV9 to TRBJ2-3; TCRdb outputs TRBD1, but without DNA this stays unchecked. Per the germline V gene, CDR1 is SGDLS and CDR2 is YYNGEE. This CDR3 has 16 amino acids.

This chain uses TRBV28 with TRBJ1-5; TCRdb picks TRBD1, but there is no DNA to check that call. There are 15 residues in the CDR3. CDR1 is MDHEN, CDR2 SYDVKM, per germline. The chain's CDR3 is CASSARGGGNQPQHF.

The rearrangement uses TRBV29-1 and TRBJ2-3. This CDR3 contains 12 residues. Germline V gene lookup returns CDR1 SQVTM and CDR2 ANQGSEA. CDR3 amino acids: CSVDIQADTQYF.

The gene calls are TRBV5-6 and TRBJ2-3; with no DNA, the TCRdb D assignment of TRBD2 cannot be verified. Germline lookup yields CDR1 SGHDT and CDR2 YYEEEE. This CDR3 is built from 14 residues. CDR3 residues: CASSLVGREDTQYF.

The rearrangement links TRBV30 to TRBJ1-2; TCRdb designates TRBD1, a call that cannot be tested without DNA. The CDR3 has 12 amino acids. The V gene's germline CDR1 is GTSNPN and CDR2 SVGIG (reference sequence). CDR3 sequence: CAWTTGGYGYTF.

The genes are TRBV7-2 and TRBJ2-1; without DNA, the TCRdb call of TRBD2 cannot be checked. The CDR3 contains 18 residues. Germline V CDR1 and CDR2: SGHTA, FQGNSA. The CDR3 is CASSLAGSSGTMVNEQFF.

This chain uses TRBV20-1 with TRBJ1-1; absent DNA, TCRdb's TRBD1 call cannot be checked. The CDR3 has 11 amino acids. The germline CDR1 and CDR2 sequences are DFQATT and SNEGSKA (reference sequence). The CDR3 loop reads CSSGAGTEAFF.

The chain recombines TRBV5-1 with TRBJ1-1; TCRdb proposes TRBD1, but this gene call is untestable without DNA. There are 13 residues in the CDR3. Germline V lookup: CDR1 SGHRS, CDR2 YFSETQ. The CDR3 is CASSLVSGGTAFF.

The rearrangement links TRBV7-2 to TRBJ2-7; TCRdb proposes TRBD2, but this gene call is untestable without DNA. The length of the CDR3 is 15 residues. The germline V gene has CDR1 SGHTA and CDR2 FQGNSA. The CDR3 reads CASSSSGGSNYEQYF.

The chain combines TRBV15 with TRBJ1-6. CDR1 is LNHNV and CDR2 is YYDKDF in the germline V gene (reference sequence). CDR3 length equals 16 residues. The CDR3 sequence: CATSRALITNNSPLHF.

The chain recombines TRBV5-1 with TRBJ1-6; TCRdb's D call of TRBD1 is untestable without DNA. Germline V lookup: CDR1 SGHRS, CDR2 YFSETQ. The CDR3 length is 16 residues. The CDR3 sequence: CASSLGDNVYNSPLHF. Filled out from reference TRBV5-1 and TRBJ1-6, the complete variable domain reads KAGVTQTPRYLIKTRGQQVTLSCSPISGHRSVSWYQQTPGQGLQFLFEYFSETQRNKGNFPGRFSGRQFSNSRSEMNVSTLELGDSALYLCASSLGDNVYNSPLHFGNGTRLTVT.

The rearrangement uses TRBV3-1 and TRBJ2-1; the D call from TCRdb, TRBD2, cannot be confirmed without DNA. Germline-derived CDR1 and CDR2 are LGHDT and YNNKEL (reference sequence). The CDR3 spans 14 residues. CDR3 sequence reads: CASSTLGRDGEKFF.

The rearrangement uses TRBV6-5 and TRBJ2-3; TCRdb picks TRBD1, but there is no DNA to check that call. The CDR3 extends over 11 amino acids. Per germline, CDR1 MNHEY and CDR2 SVGAGI. CDR3 residues: CASSSPGAQYF.

The gene calls are TRBV4-3 and TRBJ1-5; the D call from TCRdb, TRBD1, cannot be confirmed without DNA. Germline V gives CDR1 LGHNA, CDR2 YSLEER. The CDR3 length is 14 residues. The CDR3 is CASSHGTGVQPQHF.

The chain uses TRBV7-9 and TRBJ2-3; TCRdb returns TRBD1, unconfirmable since there is no DNA. The CDR3 is 17 residues long. Germline V gives CDR1 SEHNR, CDR2 FQNEAQ (reference sequence). CDR3 protein: CASSLRQGVPPTDTQYF.

The V and J genes are TRBV4-2 and TRBJ2-7; the D gene TCRdb calls, TRBD2, cannot be checked with no DNA. The CDR3 length is 16 residues. The germline gives CDR1 LGHNA, CDR2 YNFKEQ. The CDR3 here is CASSRSTSGSSYEQYF.

The CDR3 sequence: CASSLDGAGGYTF. This chain links TRBV7-2 with TRBJ1-2; TCRdb's D call of TRBD1 is untestable without DNA. This CDR3 has 13 residues. The germline gives CDR1 SGHTA, CDR2 FQGNSA.

The V and J genes are TRBV5-1 and TRBJ2-1; without DNA, the TCRdb call of TRBD2 cannot be checked. The CDR3 length is 13 residues. From germline, CDR1 is SGHRS and CDR2 YFSETQ. The CDR3 loop reads CAGSEGGSNEQFF.

CDR3 region: CSAKMGVWADTQYF. This rearrangement joins TRBV20-1 to TRBJ2-3; the D call of TRBD2 rests on TCRdb alone, since no DNA is present to check it. This CDR3 has 14 residues. Per germline, CDR1 DFQATT and CDR2 SNEGSKA (reference sequence).

CDR3 sequence reads: CATSRGGLETDTQYF. The chain employs TRBV15 and TRBJ2-3; lacking DNA, the TRBD2 call made by TCRdb goes unchecked. CDR3 length: 15 amino acids. Germline lookup yields CDR1 LNHNV and CDR2 YYDKDF (reference sequence).

The V and J genes are TRBV24-1 and TRBJ2-1; the D call from TCRdb, TRBD2, cannot be confirmed without DNA. CDR1 is KGHDR, CDR2 SFDVKD, per germline. This CDR3 is built from 12 residues. The CDR3 region is CATSSGANEQFF.